This passage covers 27 T cell receptor beta chains from one sample sequenced in a study of patients and donors after allogeneic stem cell transplantation. TCRdb passed the RT-PCR reads through MiXCR, listing each CDR3 protein once. The sample carries more than 850,000 distinct CDR3 sequences, roughly 18% recorded once. Input material: blood, either unsorted or a sorted T cell fraction (not recorded which). The receptor set was obtained from a human donor who was either an allogeneic HSCT recipient or a stem cell or donor lymphocyte infusion donor (not recorded which). It is not recorded whose cells these are; they may come from a transplant donor.

Ten or more counts support this clonotype. The chain is built from TRBV5-1 and TRBJ2-1; D is unresolved. The V and J ends lost 2 bases and 8 bases respectively, with 11 bases between them. CDR3 length: 13 residues. CDR1 and CDR2 (germline): SGHRS, YFSETQ. CDR3 nucleotides: TGCGCCAGCAGCTTTGCTAGTCTGGATGAGCAGTTCTTC. As protein: CASSFASLDEQFF. Together with reference TRBV5-1 and TRBJ2-1, the CDR3 gives the full variable domain: KAGVTQTPRYLIKTRGQQVTLSCSPISGHRSVSWYQQTPGQGLQFLFEYFSETQRNKGNFPGRFSGRQFSNSRSEMNVSTLELGDSALYLCASSFASLDEQFFGPGTRLTVL.

This chain uses TRBV3-1 with TRBJ2-1, with D tentatively TRBD1 or TRBD2 (6 bases each). Germline lookup yields CDR1 LGHDT and CDR2 YNNKEL (reference sequence). This CDR3 has 17 residues. V was clipped by 3 bases and J by 0 bases, with 15 bases between them. The CDR3 nucleotides read TGTGCCAGCAGCCACTACATGGGGGGCTTCTCCTACAATGAGCAGTTCTTC. Protein sequence: CASSHYMGGFSYNEQFF.

This clonotype appeared a few times. This chain uses TRBV27 with TRBJ2-1; 8 bases match TRBD2. The CDR3 covers 16 residues. V was pared by 5 bases and J by 9 bases, with 15 bases of the junction left unmatched. Germline V gene data show CDR1 as MNHEY and CDR2 as SMNVEV (reference sequence). CDR3 region: CASSDMWTGGPSEQFF. The CDR3 coding sequence is TGTGCCAGCAGTGACATGTGGACGGGAGGGCCCTCTGAGCAGTTCTTC.

V is TRBV3-1 and J is TRBJ2-2; D is unclear. The ends were cut back, 4 bases at V and 5 bases at J, with 17 bases in the middle. The CDR3 has 16 amino acids. Germline V gene data show CDR1 as LGHDT and CDR2 as YNNKEL (reference sequence). The CDR3, as DNA: TGTGCCAGCAGCCCACTGGCGCCCCCAGAGACCGGGGAGCTGTTTTTT. It codes for CASSPLAPPETGELFF.

This clonotype was seen a few times. The V gene is TRBV20-1, the J gene TRBJ2-1; 11 bases agree with TRBD1. Germline-derived CDR1 and CDR2 are DFQATT and SNEGSKA (reference sequence). J gave up 6 bases and V 5 bases, and 6 bases lay outside the gene matches. The CDR3 has 14 residues. CDR3 sequence (DNA): TGCAGTGCTCGAGGACAGGGGGCACTCAATGAGCAGTTCTTC. Protein: CSARGQGALNEQFF.

In its sample, this clonotype was seen many times. The chain is built from TRBV5-1 and TRBJ2-3, with TRBD1 matching 8 bases. V shed 0 bases, J shed 3 bases, and the junction held 3 bases outside the gene matches. Germline CDR1 is SGHRS and CDR2 is YFSETQ. This CDR3 is 15 amino acids long. In nucleotides, the CDR3 is TGCGCCAGCAGCTTGGAGGACAGGGCGACAGATACGCAGTATTTT. It yields the protein CASSLEDRATDTQYF.

This clonotype occurred a few times. V and J are TRBV20-1 and TRBJ2-1; either TRBD1 or TRBD2 may fit D (5 bases each). Deletions cut 3 bases from V and 8 bases from J, with 14 bases between. The CDR3 extends over 13 amino acids. Germline CDR1 and CDR2: DFQATT and SNEGSKA (reference sequence). The CDR3: CSASGASVYEQFF. Written as DNA, the CDR3 is TGCAGTGCTAGCGGGGCGAGTGTCTATGAGCAGTTCTTC.

The chain combines TRBV12-3 or TRBV12-4 with TRBJ1-1; a weak D match, TRBD1 (5 bases). Trimming left V 2 bases short and J 4 bases short, with 8 bases between. The CDR3 loop spans 13 amino acids. For the CDR3, the DNA is TGTGCCAGCAGTTTATTACAGGCCACTGAAGCTTTCTTT. The encoded protein is CASSLLQATEAFF.

The chain carries TRBV24-1 and TRBJ2-7, with 9 bases matching TRBD1. Germline CDR1 is KGHDR and CDR2 is SFDVKD. V was clipped by 3 bases and J by 2 bases; unmatched bases: 4. The CDR3 loop spans 15 amino acids. The CDR3 nucleotides are TGTGCCACCAGTGATCCCCGGGACAGGGCCTACGAGCAGTACTTC. Its protein product is CATSDPRDRAYEQYF.

The V and J genes are TRBV20-1 and TRBJ2-3; TRBD2 aligns across 11 bases. The length of the CDR3 is 16 residues. J lost 4 bases, V lost 3 bases, and 9 bases had no gene match. CDR1 and CDR2 from the germline V gene are DFQATT and SNEGSKA (reference sequence). The CDR3 nucleotides read TGCAGTGCTAGTGGTAGCGGGAGGGCCATCGCAGATACGCAGTATTTT. Translated: CSASGSGRAIADTQYF.

V gene TRBV5-1 combines with J gene TRBJ1-4; 10 nucleotides line up with TRBD1. J lost 8 bases, V lost 3 bases, and 10 bases had no gene match. The germline V gene has CDR1 SGHRS and CDR2 YFSETQ. This CDR3 region has 16 residues. The CDR3 DNA reads as TGCGCCAGCAGCTGGACAGGGGGAGATTTCGGGGAAAAACTGTTTTTT. Translating gives CASSWTGGDFGEKLFF. Drawing the rest from reference TRBV5-1 and TRBJ1-4, the complete variable domain is KAGVTQTPRYLIKTRGQQVTLSCSPISGHRSVSWYQQTPGQGLQFLFEYFSETQRNKGNFPGRFSGRQFSNSRSEMNVSTLELGDSALYLCASSWTGGDFGEKLFFGSGTQLSVL.

Concerning this clonotype itself: A read error may explain this, as a much larger clone is one base away. The chain recombines TRBV12-3 or TRBV12-4 with TRBJ2-7; D uncertain. The V and J ends lost 5 bases and 7 bases respectively, with 12 bases between them. The length of the CDR3 is 12 residues. This chain's CDR3 is CASSTQVGEQYF. In DNA, the CDR3 is TGTGCCAGCAGTACCCAGGTGGGGGAGCAGTACTTC.

The gene calls are TRBV5-8 and TRBJ1-5, with unresolved D. The V gene lost 8 bases and the J gene lost 4 bases, with 13 bases spanning the gap. The CDR3 runs 13 residues. CDR1 and CDR2 (germline): SGHTS, YDEGEE. CDR3 nucleotides: TGTGCCAGGACCTTAATGAGAAATCAGCCCCAGCATTTT. It encodes CARTLMRNQPQHF.

The V and J genes are TRBV6-2 or TRBV6-3 and TRBJ2-7, with 7 bases aligning to TRBD2. J lost 1 base, V lost 0 bases, and 6 bases had no gene match. Germline V lookup: CDR1 MNHEY, CDR2 SVGEGT. The CDR3 sequence is 16 residues long. DNA for the CDR3: TGTGCCAGCAGTTACTCAGGGCGGGAGTGGTCCTACGAGCAGTACTTC. Its protein product is CASSYSGREWSYEQYF.

The chain carries TRBV7-6 and TRBJ2-3; no clear D gene. CDR1 is SGHVS, CDR2 FNYEAQ, per germline. V was shortened by 1 base and J by 1 base, with 6 bases between the two germline ends. The CDR3 has 14 amino acids. The CDR3 loop is CASSLEARTDTQYF. The CDR3 coding sequence is TGTGCCAGCAGCTTAGAGGCTCGCACAGATACGCAGTATTTT.

The chain carries TRBV29-1 and TRBJ2-1, with no clear D. The CDR3 has 14 residues. Between the trimmed V and J ends, which lost 1 base and 6 bases, there was a span of 13 bases. CDR1 and CDR2 from the germline V gene are SQVTM and ANQGSEA. The CDR3 here is CSVEAGTLVNEQFF. In nucleotides, the CDR3 is TGCAGCGTTGAAGCCGGTACTCTCGTCAATGAGCAGTTCTTC.

This rearrangement joins TRBV9 to TRBJ2-2, with a weak D call TRBD1 (6 bases). The CDR3 loop spans 13 amino acids. Germline V gene lookup returns CDR1 SGDLS and CDR2 YYNGEE. V dropped 3 bases and J dropped 6 bases, with 9 bases sitting between them. As DNA, the CDR3 is TGTGCCAGCAGCGGGACAGTTGCCGGGGAGCTGTTTTTT. Translation: CASSGTVAGELFF.

V and J are TRBV14 and TRBJ2-7; D is unresolved. V lost 4 bases and J 5 bases, leaving 12 bases between the germline ends. The germline gives CDR1 SGHDN, CDR2 FVKESK. CDR3 size: 13 residues. The CDR3: CASSLPGYHEQYF. In DNA, the CDR3 is TGTGCCAGCAGCCTACCGGGCTACCACGAGCAGTACTTC.

The chain uses TRBV5-1 and TRBJ2-7; possible D gene TRBD2, 6 bases. This CDR3 has 15 amino acids. The V end was cut by 0 bases, the J end by 4 bases, with 14 bases between. The V gene's germline CDR1 is SGHRS and CDR2 YFSETQ. CDR3 protein: CASSLGDLARYEQYF. CDR3 nucleotides: TGCGCCAGCAGCTTGGGGGACTTGGCTAGGTACGAGCAGTACTTC.

This clonotype was counted a few times. V is TRBV13 and J is TRBJ2-1; unclear D gene. CDR3 length equals 14 residues. The V gene's germline CDR1 is PRHDT and CDR2 FYEKMQ (reference sequence). V was clipped by 0 bases and J by 4 bases, with 7 bases between them. CDR3 nucleotides: TGTGCCAGCAGCTTAGGGTCAGAATACAATGAGCAGTTCTTC. It yields the protein CASSLGSEYNEQFF.

This chain uses TRBV3-1 with TRBJ2-7, with a possible D match to TRBD1 (5 bases). The length of the CDR3 is 13 residues. Trimming cost V 3 bases and J 3 bases, with 9 bases left between them. Germline V CDR1 and CDR2: LGHDT, YNNKEL (reference sequence). The CDR3 loop is CASSQQGVYEQYF. The CDR3, as DNA: TGTGCCAGCAGCCAGCAGGGCGTCTACGAGCAGTACTTC.

This clonotype was recorded a few times. The chain has TRBV9 and TRBJ2-7; D could derive from TRBD1 or TRBD2 (5 bases each). V was clipped by 2 bases and J by 3 bases, with 24 bases between them. Germline CDR1 reads SGDLS; CDR2 reads YYNGEE. This CDR3 has 18 residues. CDR3 sequence: CASSVWWPPGARNYEQYF. The DNA for the CDR3 is TGTGCCAGCAGCGTGTGGTGGCCGCCCGGGGCTCGGAACTACGAGCAGTACTTC.

The chain uses TRBV20-1 and TRBJ2-7; possibly TRBD1 for D (6 bases). The V gene's germline CDR1 is DFQATT and CDR2 SNEGSKA (reference sequence). CDR3 length: 15 amino acids. The ends were cut back, 0 bases at V and 1 base at J, with 13 bases in the middle. CDR3: CSARDRTGQSYEQYF. DNA of the CDR3: TGCAGTGCTAGAGATCGAACAGGGCAATCCTACGAGCAGTACTTC.

This clonotype appeared many times. The chain employs TRBV12-3 or TRBV12-4 and TRBJ2-7, with D perhaps matching TRBD1 (5 bases). The CDR3 is made up of 13 amino acids. V was pared by 3 bases and J by 6 bases, with 12 bases between. The CDR3 DNA is TGTGCCAGCAGTTTCCAACAGGCCTCCGAGCAGTACTTC. Translating gives CASSFQQASEQYF.

There are a few counts of this clonotype. V gene TRBV6-1 combines with J gene TRBJ1-6; D gene unclear. V gave up 10 bases and J gave up 6 bases, with 16 bases separating them. The germline V gene has CDR1 MNHNS and CDR2 SASEGT. CDR3 size: 14 residues. The CDR3 bases are TGTGCCACCATACTCTTCGTTTCTAATTCACCCCTCCACTTT. It translates to CATILFVSNSPLHF.

The V call is TRBV2, the J call TRBJ2-7; D is ambiguous. The CDR3 covers 12 residues. Trimming removed 5 bases at V and 4 bases at J, with 9 bases between. The germline CDR1 and CDR2 sequences are SNHLY and FYNNEI. As DNA, the CDR3 is TGTGCCAGCAGTTACATTGAGTACGAGCAGTACTTC. Translating it yields CASSYIEYEQYF.

This clonotype was seen a few times. V usage is TRBV20-1 and J usage is TRBJ2-2; D not resolved. The V end lost 6 bases, the J end lost 0 bases, and 11 bases lay between the germline ends. The germline gives CDR1 DFQATT, CDR2 SNEGSKA (reference sequence). CDR3 length: 14 residues. The CDR3 DNA follows: TGCAGTGCCGTGGGTGAAGCGAACACCGGGGAGCTGTTTTTT. Translating it yields CSAVGEANTGELFF.